The rows below give T cell receptor beta chains drawn from one sample of a study of cytomegalovirus exposure and HLA in healthy donors. Repertoires were generated with immunoSEQ multiplex PCR, while TCRdb's copy carries only in-frame clones and drops some. The table has approximately 120,000 clones, over 80% seen once; the top ten hold around 20%. Sequencing was done on a sample of PBMCs. The receptors derive from a man between 18 and 35 years old in good health and CMV-seropositive. CDR3s include the opening cysteine and the closing phenylalanine or tryptophan. D genes are given only for firm matches. A row's size may be missing; if present it is once, few, many or a size class.

j_call | v_call | clone_size | d_call | cdr3_nt | cdr3_aa
TRBJ1-5 | TRBV5-1 | - | - | TGCGCCAGCAGCCTAGGACAGTATAGCAATCAGCCCCAGCATTTT | CASSLGQYSNQPQHF
TRBJ1-2 | TRBV12-5 | - | - | TGTGCTAGTCAAGACTCCTTTTCCCTATCGGGCTACACCTTC | CASQDSFSLSGYTF
TRBJ1-4 | TRBV9 | - | - | TGTGCCAGCAGCGTAGGCCTGGACAGCCTTAATGAAAAACTGTTTTTT | CASSVGLDSLNEKLFF
TRBJ1-2 | TRBV19 | - | TRBD1 | TGTGCCAGTACCGGGACAGGGGTTGTCTATGGCTACACCTTC | CASTGTGVVYGYTF
TRBJ1-6 | TRBV28 | - | - | TGTGCCAGCAGCCAATCTCCGGGAAATTCACCCCTCCACTTT | CASSQSPGNSPLHF
TRBJ2-5 | TRBV6-6 | - | TRBD2 | TGTGCCAGCAGTGGTACTAGCGGGGGGAGGGAGACCCAGTACTTC | CASSGTSGGRETQYF
TRBJ1-6 | TRBV9 | - | - | TGTGCCAGCAGCGCCGAGAATTCAAATTCACCCCTCCACTTT | CASSAENSNSPLHF
TRBJ2-3 | TRBV4-1 | - | - | TGCGCCAGCAGCCAAGATGAGGGTATTGCAGATACGCAGTATTTT | CASSQDEGIADTQYF
TRBJ1-2 | TRBV6-5 | - | - | TGTGCCAGCGGTAGAGCAGGGAACTATGGCTACACCTTC | CASGRAGNYGYTF
TRBJ1-4 | TRBV7-9 | - | - | TGTGCCAGCAGATCCGGGGGGCAAGCTAATGAAAAACTGTTTTTT | CASRSGGQANEKLFF
TRBJ2-2 | TRBV2 | - | TRBD2 | TGTGCCAGTGAGGGGCTAGCGGGGCGTGCCGGGGAGCTGTTTTTT | CASEGLAGRAGELFF
TRBJ2-7 | TRBV19 | - | - | TGTGCCAGTACCAGACAGTACCCTTCCTACGAGCAGTACTTC | CASTRQYPSYEQYF
TRBJ1-6 | TRBV6-5 | many | - | TGTGCCAGCAGTGCAGACGAGGTCGGGCCCCTCCACTTT | CASSADEVGPLHF
TRBJ2-1 | TRBV27 | - | - | TGTGCCAGCAGTACTAACAGGGGACTCTCCTACAATGAGCAGTTCTTC | CASSTNRGLSYNEQFF
TRBJ2-3 | TRBV6-1 | few | TRBD2 | TGTGCCAGCAGTGAATCGGCGGGGGGACCAGATACGCAGTATTTT | CASSESAGGPDTQYF
TRBJ1-2 | TRBV2 | once | - | TGTGCCAGCAGTGATCCCAGGGAGGGAGGCTACACCTTC | CASSDPREGGYTF
TRBJ2-5 | TRBV7-3 | - | - | TGTGCCAGCAGCTTACTAAACTCTGAGACCCAGTACTTC | CASSLLNSETQYF
TRBJ1-2 | TRBV19 | once | - | TGTGCCAGTAGTATCCTGGACAGAGCGGACTACACCTTC | CASSILDRADYTF
TRBJ2-1 | TRBV19 | once | TRBD2 | TGTGCCAGTAGTCTGCGGGGGGCCCAGTTCTTC | CASSLRGAQFF
TRBJ1-5 | TRBV28 | - | - | TGTGCCAGCAGTCGTGGAGAAGGGAGTCAGCCCCAGCATTTT | CASSRGEGSQPQHF
TRBJ2-3 | TRBV28 | - | TRBD2 | TGTGCCAGCAGGGAGCGGGGGTCGGGAGATACGCAGTATTTT | CASRERGSGDTQYF
TRBJ2-7 | TRBV5-6 | - | - | TGTGCCAGCAGCTCAGGAGGCTACGAGCAGTACTTC | CASSSGGYEQYF
TRBJ2-7 | TRBV2 | - | - | TGTGCCAGTGAAGAGGGAAGGCCCTCCCCCCACGAGCAGTACTTC | CASEEGRPSPHEQYF
TRBJ2-1 | TRBV5-1 | - | TRBD2 | TGCGCCAGCAGCTTGGTCGCTAGCGGCTTATACAATGAGCAGTTCTTC | CASSLVASGLYNEQFF
TRBJ1-2 | TRBV7-9 | - | - | TGTGCCAGCAGCTTAGGGCCGAGCTACACCTTC | CASSLGPSYTF
TRBJ1-6 | TRBV7-9 | few | - | TGTGCCAGCAGCTCCGGGGTGTCCTATAATTCACCCCTCCACTTT | CASSSGVSYNSPLHF